The 8 T cell receptor beta chains in this list originate from one sample, sequenced in a study of T cell repertoires in cytomegalovirus infection. TCRdb itself ran the reads through MiXCR, one entry per CDR3 protein. The sample lists some 390,000 distinct CDR3 sequences; less than 20% were seen once. What was sequenced was PBMCs. These receptors all come from a human donor in good health (CMV status not recorded). Some clones in this sample may be carry-over from other donors' samples.

This clonotype was seen a few times. The chain recombines TRBV20-1 with TRBJ2-2; either TRBD1 or TRBD2 may fit D (5 bases each). The V gene's germline CDR1 is DFQATT and CDR2 SNEGSKA (reference sequence). Deletions cut 6 bases from V and 4 bases from J, with 24 bases between. This CDR3 is 17 amino acids long. In DNA, the CDR3 is TGCAGTGCCCGGCCGGGCAGGGTTATAAGCGGCACCGGGGAGCTGTTTTTT. It encodes CSARPGRVISGTGELFF.

This clonotype was found a few times. The chain couples TRBV7-2 to TRBJ2-7; 9 bases are a match to TRBD2. With 5 bases clipped from V and 3 bases from J, the junction kept 8 bases outside the gene matches. Germline V gene data show CDR1 as SGHTA and CDR2 as FQGNSA. This CDR3 has 15 residues. The CDR3 region has the DNA TGTGCCAGCAGCCCCGGTGGAGCGGGAGGCTACGAGCAGTACTTC. This translates into CASSPGGAGGYEQYF.

The chain carries TRBV6-6 and TRBJ2-4; perhaps TRBD1 as D (6 bases). Trimming took 9 bases from V and 1 from J, leaving 7 bases between them. The CDR3 has 12 amino acids. Germline values: CDR1 MNHNY, CDR2 SVGAGI (reference sequence). The CDR3 is CASTGAKNIQYF. CDR3 bases: TGTGCCAGTACAGGGGCCAAAAACATTCAGTACTTC.

Ten or more counts support this clonotype. The gene calls are TRBV11-2 and TRBJ2-5; perhaps TRBD2 as D (6 bases). The germline V and J ends were trimmed by 6 bases and 3 bases, with 20 bases remaining between them. Germline lookup yields CDR1 SGHAT and CDR2 FQNNGV. The CDR3 contains 16 residues. CDR3: CASRLGRGRGKETQYF. The CDR3 DNA sequence: TGTGCCAGCAGGTTGGGGCGGGGACGAGGGAAAGAGACCCAGTACTTC.

This clonotype has ten or more counts. The rearrangement uses TRBV7-2 and TRBJ2-2; 9 bases map to TRBD2. This CDR3 region has 17 residues. V gave up 1 base and J gave up 2 bases; unmatched junction bases: 5. Germline CDR1 is SGHTA and CDR2 is FQGNSA. CDR3 protein: CASSLVWTSVNTGELFF. CDR3 sequence (DNA): TGTGCCAGCAGCTTAGTCTGGACTAGCGTTAACACCGGGGAGCTGTTTTTT. The complete variable domain, with remaining parts taken from reference TRBV7-2 and TRBJ2-2, reads GAGVSQSPSNKVTEKGKDVELRCDPISGHTALYWYRQSLGQGLEFLIYFQGNSAPDKSGLPSDRFSAERTGGSVSTLTIQRTQQEDSAVYLCASSLVWTSVNTGELFFGEGSRLTVL.

This clonotype was recorded at least ten times. The gene calls are TRBV7-2 and TRBJ2-5, with TRBD2 as a possible D gene (7 bases). V was clipped by 4 bases and J by 5 bases, with 17 bases between them. Germline V gene lookup returns CDR1 SGHTA and CDR2 FQGNSA. The CDR3 has 15 residues. The CDR3 region has the DNA TGTGCCAGCAGCTATCATGGGGGGGGCGATGAGACCCAGTACTTC. Translation gives CASSYHGGGDETQYF.

This chain links TRBV28 with TRBJ2-5, with D tentatively TRBD2 (6 bases). The CDR3 spans 16 residues. Germline loops: CDR1 MDHEN, CDR2 SYDVKM. Trimming took 3 bases from V and 1 from J, leaving 15 bases between them. CDR3 amino acids: CASSFSTTGGQETQYF. The CDR3 DNA follows: TGTGCCAGCAGTTTTTCAACGACCGGGGGCCAAGAGACCCAGTACTTC.

This chain links TRBV11-2 with TRBJ2-1, with D unclear. Germline V lookup: CDR1 SGHAT, CDR2 FQNNGV. CDR3 size: 16 residues. Trimming left V 6 bases short and J 2 bases short, with 17 bases between. CDR3 sequence reads: CASSPQTAVAYNEQFF. CDR3 nucleotide sequence: TGTGCCAGCAGTCCCCAAACGGCGGTTGCCTACAATGAGCAGTTCTTC.